Listed here are 29 T cell receptor beta chains from one sample, sequenced in a study of early T cells in non-severe SARS-CoV-2 infection. TCRdb re-derived calls from the 5' RACE reads in MiXCR, one entry per CDR3 protein. The profile shows around 19,000 distinct CDR3 sequences, about 4.4% of them singletons. Material: whole blood. These receptors were obtained from an adult who was a healthcare worker with PCR-confirmed SARS-CoV-2 infection or an uninfected control (not recorded which).

Ten or more counts support this clonotype. The chain recombines TRBV20-1 with TRBJ2-7, with 7 bases aligning to TRBD2. Per germline, CDR1 DFQATT and CDR2 SNEGSKA (reference sequence). The length of the CDR3 is 13 residues. With V trimmed by 7 bases and J by 2 bases, 8 bases remained unmatched. This CDR3 is CSVTSGGTYEQYF. The CDR3 DNA sequence: TGCAGTGTTACGTCCGGGGGGACCTACGAGCAGTACTTC.

This clonotype occurred many times. The chain joins TRBV7-2 to TRBJ2-1; TRBD2 is a possible D gene (6 bases). Germline V CDR1 and CDR2: SGHTA, FQGNSA. The CDR3 contains 14 residues. Between the trimmed V and J ends, which lost 0 bases and 4 bases, there was a span of 7 bases. The CDR3, as DNA: TGTGCCAGCAGCTTAGCGGGGACTTACAATGAGCAGTTCTTC. Its translation is CASSLAGTYNEQFF.

In its sample, this clonotype was seen many times. The J gene is TRBJ2-5, the V gene TRBV11-2, with D perhaps matching TRBD1 or TRBD2 (5 bases each). The V and J ends lost 5 bases and 5 bases respectively, with 24 bases between them. The CDR3 sequence is 17 residues long. Germline CDR1 reads SGHAT; CDR2 reads FQNNGV. CDR3 loop: CASSPFLGAAPGETQYF. CDR3 in DNA: TGTGCCAGCAGCCCCTTTCTCGGGGCCGCGCCCGGGGAGACCCAGTACTTC. Full variable domain (outside the CDR3, taken from reference TRBV11-2 and TRBJ2-5): EAGVAQSPRYKIIEKRQSVAFWCNPISGHATLYWYQQILGQGPKLLIQFQNNGVVDDSQLPKDRFSAERLKGVDSTLKIQPAKLEDSAVYLCASSPFLGAAPGETQYFGPGTRLLVL.

This clonotype was recorded at least ten times. The rearrangement joins TRBV20-1 to TRBJ1-5, with unresolved D. This CDR3 comprises 12 residues. Per germline, CDR1 DFQATT and CDR2 SNEGSKA (reference sequence). The V end lost 5 bases, the J end lost 4 bases, and 9 bases lay between the germline ends. CDR3 nucleotide sequence: TGCAGTGCTGGCACAAGGAATCAGCCCCAGCATTTT. This sequence encodes CSAGTRNQPQHF.

This clonotype is medium-sized. The CDR3 sequence is CASSLSGYTEAFF. CDR3 DNA: TGTGCCAGCAGCCTGTCCGGGTACACTGAAGCTTTCTTT. The rearrangement links TRBV11-2 to TRBJ1-1; D is uncertain. Germline assignment: CDR1 SGHAT and CDR2 FQNNGV. The germline V and J ends were trimmed by 5 bases and 3 bases, with 10 bases remaining between them. The CDR3 length is 13 residues.

This clonotype was counted at least ten times. The chain carries TRBV13 and TRBJ2-7, with D unresolved. Germline V gene lookup returns CDR1 PRHDT and CDR2 FYEKMQ (reference sequence). CDR3 size: 16 residues. The V and J ends lost 0 bases and 3 bases respectively, with 15 bases between them. The CDR3 bases are TGTGCCAGCAGCTTAGGCTCGGCAGCCTTCCTCTACGAGCAGTACTTC. Its protein product is CASSLGSAAFLYEQYF. The variable domain in full, with the rest retrieved from reference TRBV13 and TRBJ2-7, is AAGVIQSPRHLIKEKRETATLKCYPIPRHDTVYWYQQGPGQDPQFLISFYEKMQSDKGSIPDRFSAQQFSDYHSELNMSSLELGDSALYFCASSLGSAAFLYEQYFGPGTRLTVT.

This clonotype showed up many times. The rearrangement links TRBV29-1 to TRBJ2-6; weak D call: TRBD1 (5 bases). The CDR3 has 17 residues. Germline V CDR1 and CDR2: SQVTM, ANQGSEA. Trimming stripped 7 bases from V and 0 bases from J, with 19 bases between. The CDR3 is CSASGRGQSSGANVLTF. The CDR3 DNA reads as TGCAGCGCCTCCGGACGCGGACAAAGCTCTGGGGCCAACGTCCTGACTTTC.

This sequence joins TRBV7-2 and TRBJ1-4, with a weak D call TRBD1 (5 bases). This CDR3 region has 14 residues. V dropped 1 base and J dropped 6 bases, with 9 bases sitting between them. The germline V gene has CDR1 SGHTA and CDR2 FQGNSA. CDR3 region: CASSLVPGHEKLFF. In DNA form, the CDR3 reads TGTGCCAGCAGCTTAGTTCCAGGGCATGAAAAACTGTTTTTT.

This clonotype was seen a handful of times. The DNA is left out, because the CDR3 cannot be placed on it with certainty; the CDR3 is given as TCRdb lists it. The chain couples TRBV28 to TRBJ1-4; the D call of TRBD1 is as the table states it, not checked on the DNA. The CDR3 adds up to 11 amino acids, both ends counted. Germline V gene lookup returns CDR1 MDHEN and CDR2 SYDVKM. The CDR3 sequence: CASSVGQGAYF.

The chain uses TRBV5-6 and TRBJ2-7; 9 bases are a match to TRBD1. CDR3 length: 14 residues. Germline V gives CDR1 SGHDT, CDR2 YYEEEE. Trimming removed 6 bases from V and 5 bases from J; junction bases left unmatched: 9. The CDR3 region has the DNA TGTGCCAGCACCACTTACTGGACAGGGGACGAGCAGTACTTC. Its protein product is CASTTYWTGDEQYF.

In this sample, this clonotype turned up a few times. J is TRBJ1-1 and V is TRBV2, with 7 bases that match TRBD1. Trimming at V came to 6 bases and at J to 0 bases, leaving 7 bases not matched to a gene. Germline lookup yields CDR1 SNHLY and CDR2 FYNNEI. The CDR3 is 15 residues long. This CDR3 reads CASRNRQGLNTEAFF. CDR3 nucleotide sequence: TGTGCCAGCAGAAATAGACAGGGATTGAACACTGAAGCTTTCTTT.

Many counts were recorded for this clonotype. The chain has TRBV28 and TRBJ2-7; 7 bases align to TRBD2. The V gene end was trimmed by 10 bases and the J gene end by 3 bases; junction bases not matched to a gene: 12. The CDR3 contains 14 residues. Germline CDR1 reads MDHEN; CDR2 reads SYDVKM. CDR3 residues: CATLGSSGIYEQYF. The CDR3 DNA sequence: TGTGCCACCCTTGGGTCGAGCGGGATCTACGAGCAGTACTTC.

Notes on this clonotype: No DNA is shown, since the ends of the CDR3 on it are uncertain; the CDR3 is the one TCRdb lists. The V call is TRBV29-1, the J call TRBJ2-2; the table assigns TRBD2, which was not confirmed against the DNA. The CDR3 is 13 amino acids long, termini counted. Germline-derived CDR1 and CDR2 are SQVTM and ANQGSEA. CDR3 sequence reads: CSVEDSTPGSCFF.

Many counts were recorded for this clonotype. V usage is TRBV5-1 and J usage is TRBJ2-2; D is unresolved. V was clipped by 0 bases and J by 2 bases, with 8 bases between them. CDR3 length: 15 residues. CDR1 and CDR2 from the germline V gene are SGHRS and YFSETQ. CDR3 bases: TGCGCCAGCAGCTTGGAACAGCCCAACACCGGGGAGCTGTTTTTT. This gives the protein CASSLEQPNTGELFF.

This clonotype was seen only a few times. This rearrangement joins TRBV18 to TRBJ1-5; D unclear. Trimming shortened V by 6 bases and J by 9 bases, and 15 bases separated the two germline ends. CDR1 KGHSH and CDR2 LQKENI come from the germline V gene. The CDR3 totals 13 residues. For the CDR3, the DNA is TGTGCCAGCTCCCTAGGAAGGGTCAGGCCCCAGCATTTT. Residues: CASSLGRVRPQHF.

The rearrangement joins TRBV29-1 to TRBJ2-3, with TRBD2 matching 9 bases. Germline V gene data show CDR1 as SQVTM and CDR2 as ANQGSEA. With 3 bases clipped from V and 4 bases from J, the junction kept 5 bases outside the gene matches. The CDR3 is made up of 14 amino acids. The CDR3 DNA follows: TGCAGCGTTGAGGGCGGGAGGGCTGCAGATACGCAGTATTTT. Amino acid sequence: CSVEGGRAADTQYF.

V usage is TRBV11-2 and J usage is TRBJ1-4; 7 bases match TRBD1. Looked up from germline, CDR1 is SGHAT and CDR2 is FQNNGV. J was trimmed by 8 bases and V by 0 bases; bases with no gene match: 6. There are 15 residues in the CDR3. In nucleotides, the CDR3 is TGTGCCAGCAGCTTAGAAGGGGGCGTCGGAGAAAAACTGTTTTTT. Translating gives CASSLEGGVGEKLFF.

This clonotype was detected a few times. J is TRBJ2-2 and V is TRBV12-3 or TRBV12-4, with D perhaps TRBD1 (5 bases). The CDR3 is 13 amino acids. The germline V and J ends were trimmed by 3 bases and 7 bases, with 9 bases remaining between them. The CDR3 protein is CASSLQGSGELFF. CDR3 coding DNA: TGTGCCAGCAGTTTGCAGGGCAGCGGGGAGCTGTTTTTT.

This clonotype has ten or more counts. The rearrangement joins TRBV6-6 to TRBJ2-5; 14 nucleotides align to TRBD2. V lost 5 bases, J lost 4 bases, and 6 bases stayed unmatched. CDR3 length equals 16 residues. The germline V gene has CDR1 MNHNY and CDR2 SVGAGI (reference sequence). The CDR3 loop reads CASSLAGLAGVETQYF. DNA for the CDR3: TGTGCCAGCAGTCTCGCGGGACTAGCGGGAGTAGAGACCCAGTACTTC.

This clonotype was detected only a few times. The gene calls are TRBV20-1 and TRBJ2-7; possibly TRBD2 for D (5 bases). Germline V gene lookup returns CDR1 DFQATT and CDR2 SNEGSKA (reference sequence). Trimming pared 6 bases from V and 4 bases from J, leaving 16 bases between. The CDR3 has 13 residues. The CDR3 here is CSASRRTEYEQYF. For the CDR3, the DNA is TGCAGTGCAAGCAGGAGGACCGAGTACGAGCAGTACTTC.

In its sample, this clonotype was seen many times. The chain carries TRBV29-1 and TRBJ1-2, with D unresolved. This CDR3 is built from 13 residues. The germline V gene encodes CDR1 SQVTM and CDR2 ANQGSEA. V lost 4 bases and J lost 1, with 10 bases in between. The CDR3 loop is CSVAAGGNYGYTF. The CDR3 DNA is TGCAGCGTTGCGGCGGGCGGTAACTATGGCTACACCTTC.

There are a few counts of this clonotype. The chain couples TRBV20-1 to TRBJ2-7, with 12 bases identical to TRBD1. The V gene's germline CDR1 is DFQATT and CDR2 SNEGSKA (reference sequence). V lost 5 bases to trimming and J lost 5 bases; unmatched junction nucleotides: 7. The CDR3 is 14 amino acids. The CDR3: CSAYPGQGADEQYF. The CDR3 nucleotides read TGCAGTGCTTACCCGGGACAGGGGGCTGACGAGCAGTACTTC.

This clonotype appeared many times. V gene TRBV14 combines with J gene TRBJ2-1; weak D call: TRBD2 (6 bases). Per the germline V gene, CDR1 is SGHDN and CDR2 is FVKESK. This CDR3 is 17 amino acids long. V was trimmed by 0 bases and J by 0 bases, leaving 12 bases between them. The CDR3 coding sequence is TGTGCCAGCAGCCAAGATGAGTGGAGGGGCTCCTACAATGAGCAGTTCTTC. As protein: CASSQDEWRGSYNEQFF.

This clonotype showed up many times. The V gene is TRBV30, the J gene TRBJ1-3; tentative D call: TRBD1 (6 bases). This CDR3 comprises 13 residues. The germline CDR1 and CDR2 sequences are GTSNPN and SVGIG (reference sequence). Trimming cost V 3 bases and J 1 base, with 7 bases left between them. CDR3 DNA: TGTGCCTGGAGCACAGGGTCTGGAAACACCATATATTTT. Amino acids: CAWSTGSGNTIYF. Complete variable domain (other parts from reference TRBV30 and TRBJ1-3): SQTIHQWPATLVQPVGSPLSLECTVEGTSNPNLYWYRQAAGRGLQLLFYSVGIGQISSEVPQNLSASRPQDRQFILSSKKLLLSDSGFYLCAWSTGSGNTIYFGEGSWLTVV.

This clonotype has a count of ten or more. This rearrangement joins TRBV6-1 to TRBJ1-5, with 9 bases lining up with TRBD1. Germline V gene data show CDR1 as MNHNS and CDR2 as SASEGT. The CDR3 loop spans 14 amino acids. V trimming: 8 bases; J trimming: 7 bases; junction bases outside the gene matches: 9. CDR3 nucleotide sequence: TGTGCCAGCTTCACAGGGGGCTCTGGGCAGCCCCAGCATTTT. Amino acids: CASFTGGSGQPQHF.

This clonotype came up many times. In DNA form, the CDR3 reads TGTGCCAGCAGTAGCAGGGTAGGCGAGCAGTACTTC. As protein: CASSSRVGEQYF. The chain has TRBV6-6 and TRBJ2-7; a possible D gene is TRBD1 (5 bases). The CDR3 is 12 amino acids. Germline V lookup: CDR1 MNHNY, CDR2 SVGAGI (reference sequence). V was shortened by 5 bases and J by 6 bases, with 11 bases between the two germline ends.

This clonotype is judged medium-sized. The chain links TRBV20-1 to TRBJ2-7; 9 bases match TRBD2. Losses at the gene ends were 6 bases for V and 3 bases for J; bases not matched to a gene: 3. The CDR3 runs to 12 residues. CDR1 DFQATT and CDR2 SNEGSKA come from the germline V gene (reference sequence). For the CDR3, the DNA is TGCAGTGCCCTTAGCGGGAGCTACGAGCAGTACTTC. This codes for CSALSGSYEQYF.

This clonotype was picked up many times. V usage is TRBV6-5 and J usage is TRBJ2-1, with D possibly TRBD1 on 5 matching bases. The ends were cut back, 5 bases at V and 4 bases at J, with 18 bases in the middle. Looked up from germline, CDR1 is MNHEY and CDR2 is SVGAGI. The CDR3 is made up of 16 amino acids. CDR3 loop: CASSTAGPSGYNEQFF. CDR3 bases: TGTGCCAGCAGTACCGCCGGACCGTCAGGGTACAATGAGCAGTTCTTC.

The chain joins TRBV27 to TRBJ1-1; the D gene is possibly TRBD1 (6 bases). Germline CDR1 MNHEY, CDR2 SMNVEV (reference sequence). V shed 8 bases and J shed 4 bases, with 20 bases lying between them. CDR3 length equals 15 residues. The CDR3 bases are TGTGCCAGCGGAACCCACAGGGCGTTTGGCACTGAAGCTTTCTTT. This encodes CASGTHRAFGTEAFF.